The T cell receptor (beta chain) under discussion was sequenced for a study of control samples from healthy donors and cancer patients. Using immunoSEQ multiplex PCR, the repertoire was profiled, and TCRdb retains in-frame clones only, with some absent. The sample yields 90,000 or so clones, approximately 91% seen once. In its sample, this clone was seen a few times. Other nucleotide sequences in the sample specify the same CDR3. CDR1 and CDR2 (germline): SGHKS, YYEKEE (reference sequence). V was cut by 1 base and J by 1 base, with 11 bases left in between. CDR3 length: 15 amino acids. Sequenced: blood. The chain carries TRBV5-5 and TRBJ1-1; the D is unclear. The receptor was derived from a woman in her sixties in good health. As DNA, the CDR3 is TGTGCCAGCAGCTTGAGATCCTCGGGGAACACTGAAGCTTTCTTT. Its protein is CASSLRSSGNTEAFF.